A selection of T cell receptor beta chains follows, all from one sample in a study of blood T cell repertoires in COVID-19. Profiled with immunoSEQ multiplex PCR; TCRdb holds only in-frame clones, not every one. This table has about 440,000 clones, 75% to 90% appearing once. The sample taken for sequencing was peripheral blood. Source of these receptors: a woman aged 25 to 45 with acute or convalescent COVID-19. The CDR3 runs from the conserved cysteine through the conserved F or W. Fields, in order: J gene, D gene, V gene, clone size, CDR3 DNA, CDR3 protein. The D gene is left open where the match is weak. The listing skips clone size in some rows; elsewhere it reads once, few, many or a size class.

TRBJ1-2 - TRBV5-5 many TGTGCCAGCAGCTTTGAACGGGGAGATTACTATGGCTACACCTTC CASSFERGDYYGYTF
TRBJ2-2 TRBD1 TRBV5-1 - TGCGCCAGCAGCTTGGAAGCAGGGGGCGCCGGCGGGGAGCTGTTTTTT CASSLEAGGAGGELFF
TRBJ2-6 - TRBV29-1 few TGCAGCGTATCCATGGGAGCTGGGGCCAACGTCCTGACTTTC CSVSMGAGANVLTF
TRBJ2-1 - TRBV19 - TGTGCCAGTAGTATTGGTGGCGGTGAGCAGTTCTTC CASSIGGGEQFF
TRBJ1-1 TRBD1 TRBV9 - TGTGCCAGCAGCGTAGCCACAGGGGGCGAGGGCACTGAAGCTTTCTTT CASSVATGGEGTEAFF
TRBJ2-7 TRBD2 TRBV19 - TGTGCCAGGGCCCCGTCGGGGGGAAGGAGCGAGCAGTACTTC CARAPSGGRSEQYF
TRBJ1-4 - TRBV2 - TGTGCCAGCAGTGGTCTTACCCCGGGGAAACTGTTTTTT CASSGLTPGKLFF
TRBJ1-1 - TRBV6-6 once TGTGCCAGCAGTTACCTAATGGGACAACAGAACACTGAAGCTTTCTTT CASSYLMGQQNTEAFF
TRBJ1-2 TRBD1 TRBV14 - TGTGCCAGCAGCCATATAGGACAGGGAGATGGCTACACCTTC CASSHIGQGDGYTF
TRBJ2-5 TRBD2 TRBV24-1 once TGTGCCACCAGTGATTGGGACCCTGGGCGGGGGGAGACCCAGTACTTC CATSDWDPGRGETQYF
TRBJ1-1 TRBD1 TRBV11-2 - TGTGCCAGCAGCTCTCAGGGGGCGTACACTGAAGCTTTCTTT CASSSQGAYTEAFF
TRBJ2-5 - TRBV10-3 - TGTGCCATCGGCGACAGTCCCCTTGAAGAGACCCAGTACTTC CAIGDSPLEETQYF
TRBJ1-1 - TRBV18 - TGTGCCAGCTCACCTTTACTCAGACTAATGAACACTGAAGCTTTCTTT CASSPLLRLMNTEAFF
TRBJ1-2 - TRBV30 once TGTGCCTGGGGGGTGCCCGTCGGGGTTGGAGGCTACACCTTC CAWGVPVGVGGYTF
TRBJ1-1 - TRBV6-5 - - CASILGQIYTEAFF
TRBJ2-3 - TRBV7-9 - TGTGCCAGCGGAACAGGCACAGATACGCAGTATTTT CASGTGTDTQYF
TRBJ2-5 TRBD2 TRBV5-1 - TGCGCCAGCAGCTTTGAAAAAGCGGGGCGATCGGGGGCCCAGTACTTC CASSFEKAGRSGAQYF
TRBJ1-5 - TRBV4-1 - TGCGCCAGCAGCCCTACCCCCCAATCGGGGGATCAGCCCCAGCATTTT CASSPTPQSGDQPQHF
TRBJ2-1 - TRBV5-1 - TGCGCCAGCAGCTTGCCTGACTTGAGCTCCTACAATGAGCAGTTCTTC CASSLPDLSSYNEQFF
TRBJ2-5 TRBD1 TRBV10-1 - TGCGCCAGCAGTGGGACAGGGATAGAGACCCAGTACTTC CASSGTGIETQYF
TRBJ1-5 TRBD1 TRBV12-5 - TGTGCTAGTGGCCCCAGACAGGGTAGTAATCAGCCCCAGCATTTT CASGPRQGSNQPQHF
TRBJ2-7 - TRBV27 - TGTGCCAGCAGTTGGCGTGCAGGCTCCTACGAGCAGTACTTC CASSWRAGSYEQYF
TRBJ1-6 - TRBV6-5 - TGTGCCAGCAGTTATAACCGAGACATAAGAGATTCACCCCTCCACTTT CASSYNRDIRDSPLHF
TRBJ2-1 - TRBV10-3 - TGTGCCATCAGTGGTCAGGGTAAGGATGAGCAGTTCTTC CAISGQGKDEQFF
TRBJ2-7 - TRBV11-2 - TGTGCCAGCAGCTTAGATCAGGGTTCCTTTTACGAGCAGTACTTC CASSLDQGSFYEQYF
TRBJ2-7 TRBD1 TRBV7-2 - TGTGCCAGCAGCCGGACAGGGCATTCCTACGAGCAGTACTTC CASSRTGHSYEQYF
TRBJ1-2 TRBD1 TRBV27 - TGTGCCAGCAGTTTATTTGGACAGGGGGCTCACTATGGCTACACCTTC CASSLFGQGAHYGYTF
TRBJ2-2 - TRBV5-3 - TGTGCCAGAAGCGAAAAGACAGGTAAGATTCGGCACACCGGGGAGCTGTTTTTT CARSEKTGKIRHTGELFF
TRBJ1-1 TRBD1 TRBV29-1 - TGCAGCGTCGCCCCCCACAGGGGGCCTTTTCGGGCTTTCTTT CSVAPHRGPFRAFF
TRBJ1-4 - TRBV5-1 - TGCGCCAGCAGCGTGCAGTCAACTAATGAAAAACTGTTTTTT CASSVQSTNEKLFF
TRBJ2-7 - TRBV30 once TGTGCCTGGAGAAGGCAGCGGTACGAGCAGTACTTC CAWRRQRYEQYF
TRBJ1-2 TRBD1 TRBV28 - TGTGCCAGCAGTTCACCGGGACAGGACTATGGCTACACCTTC CASSSPGQDYGYTF
TRBJ2-1 - TRBV9 - TGTGCCAGCAGCGTATCCACCACCCACAGCTCCTACAATGAGCAGTTCTTC CASSVSTTHSSYNEQFF
TRBJ1-5 - TRBV28 once TGTGCCAGCAATGAGAGCAATCAGCCCCAGCATTTT CASNESNQPQHF
TRBJ2-7 TRBD1 TRBV11-3 - TGTGCCAGCAGCTTGGGTGGGACAGGACACTACGAGCAGTACTTC CASSLGGTGHYEQYF
TRBJ2-3 - TRBV9 - TGTGCCAGCAGCCTACCGACAGATCACACAGATACGCAGTATTTT CASSLPTDHTDTQYF
TRBJ1-1 TRBD1 TRBV2 - TGTGCCAGCGCCCTACAGGGGAATGAAGCTTTCTTT CASALQGNEAFF
TRBJ2-3 - TRBV24-1 - TGTGCCACCAGTGATGCCCACAGCAAGGCGGGTACGCAGTATTTT CATSDAHSKAGTQYF
TRBJ2-7 - TRBV7-2 - TGTGCCAGCAGCTGGACGGACAGCCGCGAGCAGTACTTC CASSWTDSREQYF
TRBJ2-1 TRBD1 TRBV2 - TGTGCCAGCAGTGAGCAGGGGGTTCTTGAGCAGTTCTTC CASSEQGVLEQFF
TRBJ1-1 - TRBV2 - TGTGCCAGCAGTGAAGAGACAGCTGCGAACACTGAAGCTTTCTTT CASSEETAANTEAFF
TRBJ1-5 - TRBV10-2 - TGCGCCAGCAGCCCCGTTAACAGAGAGAATCAGCCCCAGCATTTT CASSPVNRENQPQHF
TRBJ2-4 - TRBV5-1 - TGCGCCAGCAGGGACCCTAGCGCCAAAAACATTCAGTACTTC CASRDPSAKNIQYF
TRBJ1-6 - TRBV5-1 - TGCGCCAGCAGCAGGGAGGTGTCCAATTCACCCCTCCACTTT CASSREVSNSPLHF
TRBJ2-2 TRBD2 TRBV2 once TGTGCCAGCAGTGAAATAGCGGGGTTTAACACCGGGGAGCTGTTTTTT CASSEIAGFNTGELFF
TRBJ2-1 TRBD2 TRBV7-8 - TGTGCCAGCAGCCGAGGACTAGCTCACTCGGATGAGCAGTTCTTC CASSRGLAHSDEQFF
TRBJ1-5 TRBD1 TRBV24-1 - TGTGCCACCAGTGTACAGGGGGTGAGGCAGCCCCAGCATTTT CATSVQGVRQPQHF
TRBJ2-2 TRBD1 TRBV5-1 - TGCGCCAGCAGCGCACACCGGGACAGGGACACCGGGGAGCTGTTTTTT CASSAHRDRDTGELFF
TRBJ1-1 TRBD1 TRBV30 - TGTGCCTTCACGAGAACAGGGGGGAGCACTGAAGCTTTCTTT CAFTRTGGSTEAFF
TRBJ2-2 TRBD1 TRBV7-6 - TGTGCCAGCAGCTTAGCGGGGACAGGGGGTGACACCGGGGAGCTGTTTTTT CASSLAGTGGDTGELFF
TRBJ1-4 - TRBV5-1 once TGCGCCAGCAGCTTGGGGGGCCCTGGAGAAAAACTGTTTTTT CASSLGGPGEKLFF
TRBJ1-5 - TRBV12-3/TRBV12-4 - TGTGCCAGCAGTTTAAGTAGTCAGCCCCAGCATTTT CASSLSSQPQHF
TRBJ2-7 - TRBV20-1 - TGCAGTGCTAGTGGGGAGCCCAGCGGCGAGCAGTACTTC CSASGEPSGEQYF
TRBJ2-3 TRBD1 TRBV28 - TGTGCCACCTATGGGACAGCCCCCCTCTTCACAGATACGCAGTATTTT CATYGTAPLFTDTQYF
TRBJ1-1 TRBD1 TRBV6-5 - TGTGCCAGTCGATGGACAGGGGGCGATACTGAAGCTTTCTTT CASRWTGGDTEAFF
TRBJ2-5 - TRBV5-5 - TGTGCCAGCAGCTTGCAGGGCCCAGAGACCCAGTACTTC CASSLQGPETQYF
TRBJ2-1 - TRBV28 - TGTGCCAGCAGTTTATACTTCGACAATGAGCAGTTCTTC CASSLYFDNEQFF